This T cell receptor beta chain was documented in a study of cytomegalovirus exposure and HLA in healthy donors (TCRdb year 2017). Study-level background: According to an earlier analysis of 450 to 650 of the donors, roughly 180 million T cells yielded 120 million or so unique TCR beta sequences and more than 250 Gb of sequence data. Around 320 gigabases of sequencing data and 70 million to 100 million unique TCR sequences were included in an early release covering 550 to 800 HLA-typed donors. Of the roughly 400 genotyped donors, less than 90% were placed in the genetic ancestry cluster associated with self-reported Caucasian donors. The aim of the study was to test whether cataloging public T cell receptors could identify signatures of past pathogen exposure. Using immunosequencing, the study profiled T cell repertoires from about 620 subjects and related those repertoires to cytomegalovirus serostatus. In addition to the first cohort of 666 subjects, a separate validation cohort of approximately 130 different subjects was used. To predict cytomegalovirus infection status, the study brought together high-throughput TCR immunosequencing, statistical association of individual TCRs with disease status, and machine learning. A later analysis re-analyzed previously published TCR beta repertoires from 650 to 800 donors and added high-resolution HLA genotyping to study TCR occurrence patterns. Rather than using new phenotypic data, the later analysis identified candidate immune exposures from TCR beta sequences and from how often those sequences occurred across donors. An earlier analysis of some 500 of the donors applied high-throughput TCR beta sequencing to assess whether each TCR beta V gene segment acted as functional or pseudogenic. Donor age, sex, ethnicity and CMV serostatus were compiled alongside the repertoire data. A later genetic analysis used genome-wide SNP genotypes for about 55% of the 666 donors, treating that subset as a discovery cohort. All discovery cohort repertoires had been generated on a single sequencing platform. Class I and class II HLA loci were covered by the typing at four-digit resolution. The number of typed donors differed by locus: about 629-640 for A, B, C, DRB1 and DQB1; about 520 for DQA1; roughly 600 for DPA1; and some 470 for DPB1. About five DR-DQ haplotypes were treated as single units for association and clustering because of strong linkage in the cohort. Among some 400 genotyped donors of the cohort, an average of around 240,000 unique TCR beta nucleotide sequences were sequenced per donor, 15% to 20% of them non-productive. The study at large found these results: When HLA alleles, especially DR and DQ, strongly co-occurred, attributing TCR associations to individual alleles was difficult. In a later analysis, most CMV-associated TCR beta chains were found to appear HLA-restricted, with HLA associations seemingly driven largely by CMV exposure. Specific HLA alleles were associated with 15,000 to 20,000 TCR beta sequences at a false discovery rate of 0.05 in a later analysis. The earlier analysis of about 600 of the donors excluded approximately 17 rarely observed V segments, including chromosome 9 orphons, because counts were too low. Most TCR sequences were observed very rarely across donors, whereas some public TCRs were present in many individuals. Several of the top co-occurrence clusters appeared to be linked to parvovirus B19, influenza, CMV and Epstein-Barr virus, according to a later analysis. Only TCR beta chains were sequenced in this cohort, and the absence of alpha or paired-chain data limited detectable features. The presence/absence analyses assumed that sequencing depth was roughly uniform across donors, and that assumption may not be true. The study gave a list of 150 to 200 TCR beta chains associated with cytomegalovirus. The classifier was reported to diagnose cytomegalovirus status with high specificity and sensitivity in both the original cohort and the validation cohort. Compared with equally common non-associated chains, HLA-associated TCR beta chains in a later analysis were more clonally expanded and had lower generation probabilities. A cluster of highly shared sequence variants was judged likely to represent a technical artifact of the sequencing pipeline. Compared with the 666-donor mean, donors in an Asian-associated ancestry cluster had fewer N-insertions in productive TCRs, according to a later genetic analysis. CMV serostatus was the only immune exposure information available for the cohort. A further reported finding was that TCR beta sequences accurately predicted the HLA-A and HLA-B alleles for most subjects in the first cohort. The 87-base-pair reads could not distinguish some IMGT-functional V segments, including TRBV6-2 and TRBV6-3, so those segments were excluded. Linkage disequilibrium might explain the correlated functional status among segregating V segments, but an unknown experimental factor could not be excluded. Because HLA typing was missing for some donors at each locus, association tests included only the typed subset. An association between a missense DCLRE1C variant and V-gene and J-gene trimming of TCR beta chains was found in a later genetic analysis and replicated in an independent cohort. In an earlier analysis of a few hundred of the donors, most TCR beta V segments were observed in productive rearrangements about 87% or about 30% of the time, broadly matching IMGT annotations. In a later analysis, the rate of TCR association differed among HLA loci, with DRB1 alleles having the most associated TCRs and HLA-C alleles having the fewest. Three of the identified cytomegalovirus-associated TCR beta chains were confirmed in vitro to be specific for cytomegalovirus antigens. The authors suggested that the approach could potentially be generalized to other disease states and immunological phenotypes.

In total, about 650 healthy bone marrow donors made up the cohort. At the time of sampling, every cohort member was nominally healthy, though immune exposures that went unrecorded were likely present. The donor tested CMV seronegative and was one of the 352 seronegative cohort members. Each donor provided a peripheral blood sample, and peripheral blood mononuclear cells were used for TCR beta sequencing. Genomic DNA extraction from the blood cell samples was performed with the Qiagen DNeasy Blood Extraction Kit. The CDR3 runs 14 amino acids, cysteine and phenylalanine included. Only the CDR3 part of the read is kept: 42 bases, read in frame from the first base. V lost 5 bases and J lost 7 bases, and the count of bases not matched to a germline gene is 5. Per the germline V gene, MNHNS is the CDR1 and SASEGT is the CDR2. The library relied on the immunoSEQ multiplex PCR assay. A mixture of 60 forward primers for TCR Vbeta segments and 13 reverse primers for TCR Jbeta segments was used in the multiplex PCR. The CDR3 region of rearranged TCR beta genes was amplified from genomic DNA with a multiplex PCR assay. Amplified TCR beta libraries were sequenced as 87-base-pair reads on the Illumina HiSeq System. As for how the authors treated the data: A later analysis counted tens of millions of unique TCR beta chains across the 670 or so repertoires, and roughly 11 million of these chains were shared by at least two donors. To remove PCR and sequencing errors, raw reads were error-corrected and collapsed into unique sequences using a nearest-neighbor algorithm that merged closely related sequences. V, D and J gene segments were assigned by aligning CDR3 sequences to IMGT reference sequences. For a sequence to be retained, at least a six-nucleotide match to both a V gene segment and a J gene segment was required. A rearrangement counted as productive if the CDR3 had no stop codons and remained in frame with V and J, and every other rearrangement counted as non-productive. CDR3 was defined according to IMGT convention as the region running from the second conserved V-encoded cysteine to the conserved J-encoded phenylalanine. The earlier analysis of about 560 of the donors excluded any sequence lacking an unambiguous match to a single V gene segment. In an earlier analysis of 587 of the donors, a V segment was called functional when productive rearrangements were above 56.7%, and segregating when the standard deviation between donors exceeded 5%. To diagnose cytomegalovirus status from the catalog of TCR beta chain sequences, a statistical classification framework was built. V and J gene assignment, in a later analysis, came from comparing TCR nucleotide sequences with IMGT/GENE-DB human TR gene sequences. In a later analysis, CDR3 sequences and most-parsimonious VDJ recombination scenarios were assigned using the TCRdist pipeline. In a later analysis, each TCR beta chain was defined by its CDR3 amino acid sequence together with its V-gene family, and reads lacking a unique V-gene family were excluded. To address suspected cross-contamination and a sequencing artifact, a later analysis removed 450 to 700 highly shared, low-generation-probability nucleotide sequences. A later analysis calculated a clonal expansion index for each public chain from normalized within-repertoire ranks of inferred template counts. In a later analysis, generation probabilities were computed using a VDJ recombination model fitted to out-of-frame rearrangements, and the results were checked against IGoR. Hypergeometric tests were used in a later analysis to score TCR-TCR, TCR-HLA and TCR-CMV co-occurrence, with a repertoire-size bias correction applied to the TCR pairs. In a later analysis, false discovery rates were estimated by permuting HLA or CMV assignments 20 times. In a later analysis, co-occurring TCRs were grouped using DBSCAN, and TCRdist sequence similarity was added for clustering within HLA-allele-positive subsets. For co-occurrence clustering, repertoires with fewer than 30,000 or more than 120,000 public chains were excluded, along with a handful of repertoires with anomalous nucleotide sharing. Imported from immuneACCESS, the table was reduced by TCRdb to in-frame sequences with V and J called. These copies leave out some clones; in studies compared against another copy, an unresolved V gene accounts for under half, and the cause of the remainder is not known. V, J and clone size reflect that table, while D and trimming were determined from the DNA. The sample table contains some 110,000 clones; only one count was recorded for around 84% of them. Together, the top ten hold 1% to 1.5% of the sample.

In this sample, this clone turned up a few times. The target of this receptor is not known. No base quality values were provided; no much bigger clone lies one nucleotide off. The sequencing input was PBMCs. This TCR was sampled from a man in his thirties or forties in good health and CMV-seronegative. Rearrangement joined TRBV6-1 to TRBJ1-4, with 9 bases matching TRBD1. CDR3 sequence: CASSSGTGFEKLFF. The nucleotides are TGTGCCAGCAGTTCCGGGACAGGGTTTGAAAAACTGTTTTTT.